These T cell receptor beta chains were read from a single sample in a study of Ad26.COV2.S vaccination and SARS-CoV-2 variants. The repertoire was sequenced with immunoSEQ multiplex PCR; TCRdb's copy has only in-frame clones and lacks some. Among 450,000 to 550,000 clones listed, roughly nine tenths were seen once. The sample here was peripheral blood, taken in a trial of Ad26.COV2.S vaccine versus placebo. The receptors were gathered from a person between 18 and 65 years old who received the Ad26.COV2.S COVID-19 vaccine or a placebo. CDR3s include the opening cysteine and the closing phenylalanine or tryptophan. D genes are given only for firm matches. The size entry is marked missing in some rows and otherwise reads once, few, many or a size class.

v_call	cdr3_length	d_call	clone_size	j_call	cdr3_aa	cdr3_nt
TRBV10-3	14	.	.	TRBJ1-5	CAISEEGGLQPQHF	TGTGCCATCAGTGAAGAGGGAGGCCTCCAGCCCCAGCATTTT
TRBV7-3	15	.	.	TRBJ2-7	CASSLLAGHPYEQYF	TGTGCCAGCAGCTTACTGGCGGGACACCCTTACGAGCAGTACTTC
TRBV6-5	13	.	.	TRBJ1-1	CASSLSRASEAFF	TGTGCCAGCAGTTTGAGCAGGGCGAGTGAAGCTTTCTTT
TRBV11-2	15	.	.	TRBJ2-1	CASDLGKYSYNEQFF	TGTGCCAGCGACCTTGGGAAATATTCCTACAATGAGCAGTTCTTC
TRBV4-1	16	TRBD1	.	TRBJ2-7	CASSQDTGTGIHEQYF	TGCGCCAGCAGCCAAGATACAGGGACAGGGATCCACGAGCAGTACTTC
TRBV7-3	15	.	.	TRBJ1-5	CASNFYRALRQPQHF	TGTGCCAGCAACTTCTACAGGGCTCTACGGCAGCCCCAGCATTTT
TRBV10-2	15	TRBD1	.	TRBJ2-7	CASSVGQGRTYEQYF	TGCGCCAGCAGCGTAGGACAGGGACGAACCTACGAGCAGTACTTC
TRBV4-1	15	TRBD1	.	TRBJ1-2	CASSQQGQGSYGYTF	TGCGCCAGCAGCCAACAAGGACAGGGCAGCTATGGCTACACCTTC
TRBV9	17	TRBD2	.	TRBJ2-2	CASSVLTSVKNTGELFF	TGTGCCAGCAGCGTTCTGACTAGCGTTAAGAACACCGGGGAGCTGTTTTTT
TRBV21-1	18	.	.	TRBJ2-7	CASSKRGCDVRSRGEQYF	TGTGCCAGCAGCAAAAGAGGGTGTGACGTCAGGTCGAGGGGAGAGCAGTACTTC
TRBV11-3	14	.	.	TRBJ2-1	CASSFGGHPNEQFF	TGTGCCAGCAGCTTCGGGGGGCATCCCAATGAGCAGTTCTTC
TRBV18	16	.	.	TRBJ1-6	CASSPPGGGRNSPLHF	TGTGCCAGCTCACCACCTGGGGGGGGCCGGAATTCACCCCTCCACTTT
TRBV6-6	16	TRBD1	.	TRBJ2-1	CASQTGQGALWHEQFF	TGTGCCAGCCAGACAGGCCAGGGGGCCCTCTGGCATGAGCAGTTCTTC
TRBV6-5	13	TRBD1	.	TRBJ1-2	CATLRQGNYGYTF	TGTGCCACATTGCGACAGGGCAACTATGGCTACACCTTC
TRBV30	12	.	.	TRBJ1-6	CAWRPSNSPLHF	TGTGCCTGGAGACCATCCAATTCACCCCTCCACTTT
TRBV24-1	15	TRBD1	.	TRBJ1-2	CATSDAGTGSRGYTF	TGTGCCACCAGTGACGCCGGGACAGGGTCTAGAGGCTACACCTTC
TRBV6-2/TRBV6-3	17	TRBD1	once	TRBJ1-5	CASSSGTGIFGNQPQHF	TGTGCCAGCAGCTCCGGGACAGGGATTTTTGGCAATCAGCCCCAGCATTTT
TRBV29-1	11	TRBD1	.	TRBJ1-1	CSGRTGTEAFF	TGCAGCGGGAGGACAGGCACTGAAGCTTTCTTT
TRBV29-1	12	.	.	TRBJ1-2	CSVVPHSYGYTF	TGCAGCGTTGTACCCCATAGCTATGGCTACACCTTC
TRBV27	14	TRBD2	.	TRBJ2-3	CASSPGGFTDTQYF	TGTGCCAGCAGTCCCGGGGGGTTCACAGATACGCAGTATTTT
TRBV10-2	16	.	.	TRBJ1-4	CASSEWGSATNEKLFF	TGCGCCAGCAGTGAGTGGGGCAGTGCAACTAATGAAAAACTGTTTTTT
TRBV18	16	.	.	TRBJ1-1	CASSPPSMARNTEAFF	TGTGCCAGCTCACCACCGAGTATGGCGAGAAACACTGAAGCTTTCTTT
TRBV7-2	15	.	.	TRBJ1-1	CASSLAATAGVGAFF	TGTGCCAGCAGCTTAGCAGCCACGGCGGGGGTTGGAGCTTTCTTT
TRBV6-5	15	TRBD1	once	TRBJ2-5	CASSPTTGVRETQYF	TGTGCCAGCAGCCCAACAACAGGGGTTCGGGAGACCCAGTACTTC
TRBV6-6	14	.	.	TRBJ1-5	CASTDPKTQGPQHF	TGTGCCAGCACCGACCCGAAAACACAGGGGCCCCAGCATTTT
TRBV9	13	.	.	TRBJ2-1	CASSVLGTGEQFF	TGTGCCAGCAGCGTTCTGGGGACTGGCGAGCAGTTCTTC
TRBV9	12	.	once	TRBJ2-7	CASGGQDYEQYF	TGTGCCAGCGGGGGACAAGACTACGAGCAGTACTTC
TRBV19	14	TRBD2	.	TRBJ2-7	CASSIALAGTEQYF	TGTGCCAGTAGTATCGCGCTAGCGGGAACCGAGCAGTACTTC
TRBV9	15	.	.	TRBJ2-7	CASSVGGTVHYEQYF	TGTGCCAGCAGCGTAGGAGGGACTGTTCACTACGAGCAGTACTTC
TRBV20-1	15	TRBD2	.	TRBJ2-3	CSASQASGSTDTQYF	TGCAGTGCTAGTCAGGCTAGCGGGAGCACAGATACGCAGTATTTT
TRBV30	14	.	.	TRBJ2-1	CAGHSGSSYNEQFF	TGTGCCGGCCATAGCGGTAGCTCCTACAATGAGCAGTTCTTC
TRBV15	16	.	once	TRBJ2-1	CATSSGRIVGDNEQFF	TGTGCCACCAGCAGCGGACGGATAGTGGGAGACAATGAGCAGTTCTTC
TRBV28	13	.	.	TRBJ1-6	CASNGQIFSPLHF	TGTGCCAGTAATGGACAGATCTTTTCTCCCCTCCACTTT
TRBV3-1/TRBV3-2	18	TRBD1	once	TRBJ1-4	CASSRPETGGGFGEKLFF	TGTGCCAGCAGCCGCCCAGAGACAGGGGGCGGTTTCGGCGAAAAACTGTTTTTT
TRBV28	14	.	.	TRBJ1-2	CASSLRTRGYGYTF	TGTGCCAGCAGTTTAAGGACCCGGGGCTATGGCTACACCTTC
TRBV3-1/TRBV3-2	13	.	.	TRBJ1-1	CASRGQQNTEAFF	TGTGCCAGCAGAGGACAGCAGAACACTGAAGCTTTCTTT
TRBV15	18	.	.	TRBJ2-1	CATSRDPGLGSGVNEQFF	TGTGCCACCAGCAGAGACCCCGGGTTGGGGTCGGGGGTCAATGAGCAGTTCTTC
TRBV9	14	.	.	TRBJ1-1	CASSSSRGYTEAFF	TGTGCCAGCAGCTCCTCTAGGGGGTACACTGAAGCTTTCTTT
TRBV6-5	14	.	.	TRBJ2-3	CASTPGQRTDTQYF	TGTGCCAGCACTCCAGGACAGCGCACAGATACGCAGTATTTT
TRBV2	17	TRBD1	.	TRBJ2-2	CASSDVSGTDNTGELFF	TGTGCCAGCAGTGATGTGAGTGGGACAGATAACACCGGGGAGCTGTTTTTT
TRBV2	15	.	.	TRBJ1-5	CASSRVLALNQPQHF	TGTGCCAGCAGTCGGGTCCTAGCTTTGAATCAGCCCCAGCATTTT
TRBV28	14	TRBD2	.	TRBJ2-5	CASSLRGTQETQYF	TGTGCCAGCAGTTTGCGGGGGACCCAAGAGACCCAGTACTTC
TRBV6-1	16	.	once	TRBJ2-5	CASSEFGGMSGETQYF	TGTGCCAGCAGTGAATTTGGGGGGATGTCTGGAGAGACCCAGTACTTC
TRBV29-1	14	TRBD2	.	TRBJ2-5	CSVAGTNFKETQYF	TGCAGCGTTGCCGGGACTAACTTTAAAGAGACCCAGTACTTC
TRBV9	14	.	.	TRBJ2-2	CASSETLGHGELFF	TGTGCCAGCAGCGAGACGTTGGGACACGGGGAGCTGTTTTTT
TRBV5-5	16	.	.	TRBJ2-7	CASSSQLNTALYEQYF	TGTGCCAGCAGCTCCCAACTTAATACCGCGTTGTACGAGCAGTACTTC
TRBV11-2	15	TRBD2	many	TRBJ2-7	CASSLEPGLASEQYF	TGTGCCAGCAGCTTAGAGCCGGGACTAGCATCCGAGCAGTACTTC
TRBV29-1	14	TRBD2	.	TRBJ2-1	CSVGGGSSYNEQFF	TGCAGCGTTGGGGGGGGAAGCTCCTACAATGAGCAGTTCTTC
TRBV28	13	TRBD1	once	TRBJ1-2	CASSSRTGYGYTF	TGTGCCAGCAGTTCTAGGACAGGCTATGGCTACACCTTC
TRBV30	12	.	.	TRBJ2-1	CAWSADFHEQFF	TGTGCCTGGAGCGCCGACTTCCATGAGCAGTTCTTC
TRBV7-2	17	TRBD2	.	TRBJ2-7	CASSPQAGGRVFSEQYF	TGTGCCAGCAGCCCCCAGGCGGGGGGCAGGGTATTTTCCGAGCAGTACTTC
TRBV7-2	18	TRBD2	once	TRBJ2-7	CASSGSGLAGGSTREQYF	TGTGCCAGCAGCGGGTCGGGACTAGCGGGAGGTTCTACTCGCGAGCAGTACTTC
TRBV7-6	16	TRBD2	.	TRBJ2-3	CASSTRTSASTDTQYF	TGTGCCAGCAGCACCCGGACTAGCGCTAGCACAGATACGCAGTATTTT
TRBV7-6	16	TRBD2	.	TRBJ2-2	CASSLARLAGAGELFF	TGTGCCAGCAGCTTAGCTAGACTAGCGGGTGCCGGGGAGCTGTTTTTT